This record covers a single T cell receptor beta chain. The antigen this receptor binds is unknown. The record has no base qualities; no much larger clone is one base away. Frozen genomic DNA underwent high-throughput TCRbeta CDR3 sequencing by immunoSEQ, including PCR amplification, mapping, bias correction and internal controls. Processing in the source paper ran as follows. Productive rearrangements were kept, and unique TCRbeta sequences were defined by CDR3 nucleotide sequence plus V and J gene. For a sequence to be called donor-reactive, it needed a frequency of at least 0.01% and at least 5-fold expansion in CFSE-low cells compared with unstimulated pre-transplant cells. Minimum frequency thresholds were set for each subject based on the unstimulated sample with the lowest template count, ensuring at least 90% detection power. Jensen-Shannon divergence between the top 1000 TCRbeta sequences after and before transplant was used to measure repertoire turnover. Changes in detection of donor-reactive sequences were assessed with two-sided Fisher's exact tests. The clones in this table, taken by TCRdb from immuneACCESS, are in-frame only. Not every clone is retained; where verified, under half of the shortfall comes from an unresolved V gene, and the cause of the rest is unknown. V and J calls plus clone size are reproduced from that table; the DNA served to infer D and trimming. In this sample the table shows about 33,000 clones, around 94% of which occur a single time. The top ten clonotypes cover roughly 25% of the sample.

The sample originates from a study of T cell clones after liver transplantation (dated by TCRdb to between 2018 and 2021). For context, the study as a whole: Samples were obtained from ITN030ST, a randomized trial in which withdrawal of immunosuppression was attempted within 2 years of liver transplantation. Donor-reactive T cell clones were identified using TCRbeta sequencing after a pre-transplant mixed lymphocyte reaction and were then followed in post-transplant blood. Third party-reactive TCRbeta sequences were also identified from pre-transplant MLRs to serve as an antigen-independent comparator for donor-reactive sequences. Of the eight recipients, a few were HCV-positive, while the remaining recipients had been transplanted for non-autoimmune, non-viral indications. No induction therapy was given to the subjects, and standard immunosuppression was administered until randomization at 12-24 months post-transplant. Tolerance was defined as complete immunosuppression withdrawal for at least one year with no rise in liver enzymes beyond twice the upper limit of normal. Blood samples were collected pre-transplant, then pre-randomization ahead of withdrawal, and finally post-randomization once withdrawal had either been completed or failed. The study cohort included 8 liver transplant recipients, of whom 3 were classified as tolerant and 5 as non-tolerant.

From cysteine to phenylalanine, the CDR3 is 16 amino acids long. The sequence is cut down to CDR3 DNA, 48 bases in frame from base 1. CDR1 LNHDA and CDR2 SQIVND are derived from the germline V gene (reference sequence). V loses 5 bases of germline sequence and J loses 4 bases, and the interval between the two ends is 19 bases. Unstimulated PBMCs, after thawing, were stained for CD3, CD4 and CD8 and then FACS-sorted into CD3+CD4+ and CD3+CD8+ populations. Each of the 8 studied subjects was randomized to immunosuppression withdrawal. The Qiagen DNeasy Blood and Tissue Kit was used to isolate genomic DNA. Results and caveats for the whole study, not just this receptor: Because of small, heterogeneous patient numbers and non-standardized post-transplant time points, the conclusions were only preliminary. Without allograft tissue specimens, donor-reactive T cells may have migrated into the graft rather than being deleted. In two subjects, low numbers of available donor cells limited the measurable donor-reactive repertoire. In 5 of 8 subjects, circulating donor-reactive CD4 TCRbeta sequences decreased significantly after transplant, regardless of tolerance or HCV status. When repertoire turnover was accounted for, significantly reduced detection of donor-reactive sequences was found in 7 of 8 subjects for CD4 and in 8 of 8 subjects for CD8. Donor-reactive sequences declined more than third party-reactive ones, suggesting partial antigen-specific deletion unrelated to withdrawal success.

This clonotype originated in a human patient who received a liver transplant. After a transplant, some T cells may be of graft donor origin. The sequence joins TRBV19 to TRBJ2-3; tentative D gene TRBD2, with 5 bases matching. Sample: CD8+ T cells from blood, taken 12 months after liver transplant. The CDR3 protein sequence reads: CASSFTSAVFSDTQYF. The DNA reads TGTGCCAGTAGTTTCACTAGTGCGGTGTTTTCAGATACGCAGTATTTT.